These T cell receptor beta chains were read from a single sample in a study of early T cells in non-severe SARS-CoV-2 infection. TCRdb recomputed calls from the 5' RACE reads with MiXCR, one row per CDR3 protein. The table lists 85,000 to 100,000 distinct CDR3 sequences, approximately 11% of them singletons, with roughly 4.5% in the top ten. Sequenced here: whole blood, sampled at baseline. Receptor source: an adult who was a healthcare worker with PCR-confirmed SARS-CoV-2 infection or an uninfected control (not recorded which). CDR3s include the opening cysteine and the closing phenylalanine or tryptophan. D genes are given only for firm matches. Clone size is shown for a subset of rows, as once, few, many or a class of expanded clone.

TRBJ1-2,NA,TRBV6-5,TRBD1,TGTGCCAGCAGAAATGGACAGGGCGGCTATGGCTACACCTTC,CASRNGQGGYGYTF
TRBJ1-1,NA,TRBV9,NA,TGTGCCAGCAGCGTAGCTGTCAGTTTGAACACTGAAGCTTTCTTT,CASSVAVSLNTEAFF
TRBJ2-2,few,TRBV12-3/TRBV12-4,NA,TGTGCCAGCAGCCGCCCGGCCTTGAACACCGGGGAGCTGTTTTTT,CASSRPALNTGELFF
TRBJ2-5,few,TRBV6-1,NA,TGTGCCAGCAGTGAAGTAGGGCAGACCCAGTACTTC,CASSEVGQTQYF
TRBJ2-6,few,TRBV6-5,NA,TGTGCCAGCAGTCCGGCAGGGTCCCCACCTGGGGCCAACGTCCTGACTTTC,CASSPAGSPPGANVLTF
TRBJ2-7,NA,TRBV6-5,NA,TGTGCCAGCAGTTACTCCCTGACAGCGAGCTCCTACGAGCAGTACTTC,CASSYSLTASSYEQYF
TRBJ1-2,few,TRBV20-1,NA,TGCAGTGCTAGAGCCCAGTTAGTCTATGGCTACACCTTC,CSARAQLVYGYTF
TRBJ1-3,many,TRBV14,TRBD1,TGTGCCAGCAGCTCCCGGACAGGCTCTGGAAACACCATATATTTT,CASSSRTGSGNTIYF
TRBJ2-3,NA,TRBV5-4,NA,TGTGCCAGCAGCTTGGACCGGGACGGACGCACAGATACGCAGTATTTT,CASSLDRDGRTDTQYF
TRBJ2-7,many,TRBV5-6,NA,TGTGCCAGCAGCCCCGGGACGGATCCCCGGGAGCAGTACTTC,CASSPGTDPREQYF
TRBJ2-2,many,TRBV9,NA,TGTGCCAGCAGCGTAGGCAGGGGCTGGGACACCGGGGAGCTGTTTTTT,CASSVGRGWDTGELFF
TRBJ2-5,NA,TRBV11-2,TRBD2,TGTGCCAGCAGCCCAGCGGGAGGCCAAGAGACCCAGTACTTC,CASSPAGGQETQYF
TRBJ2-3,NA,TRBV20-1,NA,TGCAGTGCTAGGGACTCCGATTCCGGCGCAGATACGCAGTATTTT,CSARDSDSGADTQYF
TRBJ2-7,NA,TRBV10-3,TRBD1,TGTGCCACCCGGTCGACAGGGGACGAGCAGTACTTC,CATRSTGDEQYF
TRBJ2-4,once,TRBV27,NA,TGTGCCAGCAGTTCTAACAGGGTTGAAAACATTCAGTACTTC,CASSSNRVENIQYF
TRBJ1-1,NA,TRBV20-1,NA,TGCAGTGCTAGGTTACATGGCATGAACACTGAAGCTTTCTTT,CSARLHGMNTEAFF
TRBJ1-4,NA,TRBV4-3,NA,TGCGCCAGCAGCCAACTGAGATTACGTGAAAAACTGTTTTTT,CASSQLRLREKLFF
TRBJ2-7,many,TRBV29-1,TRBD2,TGCAGCGTTGGGACTAGCGGGAGCGGGGAGCAGTACTTC,CSVGTSGSGEQYF
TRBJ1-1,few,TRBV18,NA,TGTGCCAGCTCACCCGAAGGGGGCACTGAAGCTTTCTTT,CASSPEGGTEAFF
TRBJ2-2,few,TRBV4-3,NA,TGCGCCAGCAGCCGACAGACTAGTGTCACCGGGGAGCTGTTTTTT,CASSRQTSVTGELFF
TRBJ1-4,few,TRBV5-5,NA,TGTGCCAGCAGCACAGGGCTCACAATTAATGAAAAACTGTTTTTT,CASSTGLTINEKLFF
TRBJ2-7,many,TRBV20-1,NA,TGCAGTGCTCCTCCTATACAGAGCCCCTACGAGCAGTACTTC,CSAPPIQSPYEQYF
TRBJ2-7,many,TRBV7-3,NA,TGTGCCAGCAGCTTATCCCCTCTCTACGAGCAGTACTTC,CASSLSPLYEQYF
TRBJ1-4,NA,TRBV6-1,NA,TGTGCCAGCAGTGAAGCCAGGGTGTCTAATGAAAAACTGTTTTTT,CASSEARVSNEKLFF
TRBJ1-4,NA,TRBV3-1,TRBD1,TGTGCCAGCAGCCAAGATAGCTGGACAGGCAATAAAAAACTGTTTTTT,CASSQDSWTGNKKLFF
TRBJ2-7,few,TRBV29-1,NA,TGCAGCGTTGACGCGCAGGAGCTCGACTCCTACGAGCAGTACTTC,CSVDAQELDSYEQYF
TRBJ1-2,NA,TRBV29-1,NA,TGCAGCGTTAATTCTAACTATGGCTACACCTTC,CSVNSNYGYTF
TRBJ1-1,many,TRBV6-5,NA,TGTGCCAGCAGTTACCAACAGGGTTTCACTGAAGCTTTCTTT,CASSYQQGFTEAFF
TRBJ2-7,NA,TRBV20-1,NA,TGCAGTGCTAGAGATTACAGGACCACCTACGAGCAGTACTTC,CSARDYRTTYEQYF
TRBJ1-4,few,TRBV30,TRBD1,TGTGCCTGGAGTGTACAGGGGGAAAAACTGTTTTTT,CAWSVQGEKLFF
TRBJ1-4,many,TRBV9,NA,TGTGCCAGCAGCGGATCTAATGAAAAACTGTTTTTT,CASSGSNEKLFF
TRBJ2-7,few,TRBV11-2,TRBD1,TGTGCCAGCAGCCTACAGGGGCTCTCCTACGAGCAGTACTTC,CASSLQGLSYEQYF
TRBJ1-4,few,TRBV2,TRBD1,TGTGCCAGCAGTGTCGGGACAGGGAGGGAAAAACTGTTTTTT,CASSVGTGREKLFF
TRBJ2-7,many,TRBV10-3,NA,TGTGCCATCAGGGTGGCAGACGAGCAGTACTTC,CAIRVADEQYF
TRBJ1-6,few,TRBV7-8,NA,TGTGCCAGCAGCTGGGACTCTTTTGGGAATTCACCCCTCCACTTT,CASSWDSFGNSPLHF
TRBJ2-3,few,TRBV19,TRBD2,TGTGCCAGTAGTATGAAACTGGCTAGCGGCTCAGATACGCAGTATTTT,CASSMKLASGSDTQYF
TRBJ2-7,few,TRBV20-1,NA,TGCAGTGCTACCCCGGACGCGGGCGAGCAGTACTTC,CSATPDAGEQYF